This TCR beta chain was observed in a study of cytomegalovirus exposure and HLA in healthy donors. It was with 60 Vbeta and 13 Jbeta primers that the PCR ran. Here immunoSEQ multiplex PCR was the method, and the copy in TCRdb shows in-frame clones only, minus some. The table records around 160,000 clones, roughly 80% of them present only once. Whole-study findings and limits: Solely CMV serostatus was available to characterize immune exposure. High specificity and sensitivity for cytomegalovirus status were reported for the classifier.

Healthy donors of bone marrow made up the group. Turning to this clone: Its antigen is unidentified.

This receptor was taken from a middle-aged woman in good health and CMV-seropositive. Sequenced material: PBMCs.

The CDR3 nucleotides read TGTGCCAGCAGCCGGGAGGTACAAGAGACCCAGTACTTC. Protein: CASSREVQETQYF. This sequence joins TRBV4-2 and TRBJ2-5, with D perhaps matching TRBD2 (6 bases). The CDR3 loop spans 13 amino acids. Germline V gives CDR1 LGHNA, CDR2 YNFKEQ. The germline V and J ends were trimmed by 4 bases and 2 bases, with 8 bases remaining between them.